The present T cell receptor beta chain was sequenced within a study of control samples from healthy donors and cancer patients. Clones were sequenced by immunoSEQ multiplex PCR, and TCRdb holds only the in-frame ones, with some missing. The repertoire holds about 96,000 clones, with 80% to 95% as singletons. This CDR3 is 15 amino acids long. V shed 0 bases and J shed 1 base, with 10 bases lying between them. Germline lookup yields CDR1 SGHRS and CDR2 YFSETQ. The clonotype was recovered from a man aged 18 to 35 in good health. The chain couples TRBV5-1 to TRBJ1-1, with a tentative D call TRBD1 (5 bases). Sample: blood. As DNA, the CDR3 is TGCGCCAGCAGCTTGGCCGAAGGGGAGAACACTGAAGCTTTCTTT. Translated: CASSLAEGENTEAFF.